This TCR beta chain was profiled in a study of shared clonotypes between healthy human individuals. General observations from the study: Clonotype sharing among donors, it was expected, would be affected by sequencing depth. Blood alone was sampled, and tissue repertoires likely differ. Naive CD4 clonotypes were shared across a few donors at roughly 5%.

The CDR3 consists of 13 residues. Trimming took off 7 bases at V and 2 bases at J, with 11 bases between the two ends. CDR1 is SEHNR, CDR2 FQNEAQ, per germline (reference sequence). To note about this clone: The target antigen is unknown.

Cells designated naive CD8 were CD45RO-negative and were positively selected for CCR7, with terminally differentiated effector memory CD45RA+ cells excluded. Sequencing used immunoSEQ multiplex PCR; TCRdb keeps in-frame clones, though not all of them. Counted here are about 2.1 million clones, about 93% occurring once; the ten biggest clones make up roughly 1.8%. The specimen sequenced was naive CD8+ T cells from PBMCs. This sequence was found in a man aged 18 to 29 in good health. Some clones in this sample may be carry-over from other donors' samples. The chain couples TRBV7-9 to TRBJ2-5, with D perhaps assigned TRBD1 or TRBD2 (5 bases each). Here the CDR3 reads CASTGTAQETQYF. The CDR3 coding sequence is TGTGCCAGCACTGGGACGGCTCAAGAGACCCAGTACTTC.